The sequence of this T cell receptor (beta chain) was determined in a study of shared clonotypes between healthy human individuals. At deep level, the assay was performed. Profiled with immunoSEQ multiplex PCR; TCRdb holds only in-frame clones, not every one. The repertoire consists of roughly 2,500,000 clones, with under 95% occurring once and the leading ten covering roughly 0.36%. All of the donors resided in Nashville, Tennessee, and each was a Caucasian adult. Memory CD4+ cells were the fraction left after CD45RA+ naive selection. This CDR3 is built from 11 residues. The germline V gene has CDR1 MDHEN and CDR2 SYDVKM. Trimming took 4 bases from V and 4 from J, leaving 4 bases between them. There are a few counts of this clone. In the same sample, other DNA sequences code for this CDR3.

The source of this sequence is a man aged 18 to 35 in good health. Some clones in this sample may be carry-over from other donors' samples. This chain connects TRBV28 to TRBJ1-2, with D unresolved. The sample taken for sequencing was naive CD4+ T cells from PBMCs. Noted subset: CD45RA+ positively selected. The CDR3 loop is CASSSLYGYTF. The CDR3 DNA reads TGTGCCAGCAGTTCTCTCTATGGCTACACCTTC.